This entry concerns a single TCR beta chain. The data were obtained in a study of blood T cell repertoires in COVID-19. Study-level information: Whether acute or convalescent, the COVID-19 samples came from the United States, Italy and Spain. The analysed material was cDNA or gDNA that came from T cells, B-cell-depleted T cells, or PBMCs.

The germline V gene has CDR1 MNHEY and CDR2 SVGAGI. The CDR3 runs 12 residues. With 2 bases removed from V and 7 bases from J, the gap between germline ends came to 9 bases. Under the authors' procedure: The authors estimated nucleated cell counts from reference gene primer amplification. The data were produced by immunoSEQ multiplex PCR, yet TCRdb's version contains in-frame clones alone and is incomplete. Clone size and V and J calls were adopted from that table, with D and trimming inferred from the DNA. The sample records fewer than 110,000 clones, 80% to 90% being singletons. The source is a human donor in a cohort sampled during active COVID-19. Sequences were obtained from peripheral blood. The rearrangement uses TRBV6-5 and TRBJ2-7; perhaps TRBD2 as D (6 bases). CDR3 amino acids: CASSYIRGEQYF. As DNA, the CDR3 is TGTGCCAGCAGTTACATTCGGGGGGAGCAGTACTTC.